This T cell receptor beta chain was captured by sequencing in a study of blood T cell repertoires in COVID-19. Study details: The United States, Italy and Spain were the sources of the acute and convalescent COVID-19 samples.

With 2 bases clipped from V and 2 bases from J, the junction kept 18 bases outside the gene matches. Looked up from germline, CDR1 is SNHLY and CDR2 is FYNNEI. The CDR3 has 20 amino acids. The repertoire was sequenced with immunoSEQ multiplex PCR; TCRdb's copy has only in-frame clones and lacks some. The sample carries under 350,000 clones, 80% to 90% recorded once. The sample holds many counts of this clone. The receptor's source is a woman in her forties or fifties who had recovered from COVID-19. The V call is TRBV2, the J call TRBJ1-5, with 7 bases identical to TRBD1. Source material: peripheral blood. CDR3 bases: TGTGCCAGCAGTGAAAGGGGGCCGACAGGCCTTACCCTTGGCAATCAGCCCCAGCATTTT. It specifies CASSERGPTGLTLGNQPQHF.